The T cell receptor beta chain described here comes from a study of T-cell memory formation after mild COVID-19. Turning to the study itself: TCR clusters were mostly confined to one donor each.

Study-wide results and caveats: Later expanders leaned CD4+, whereas clones that contracted between day 15 and 85 were balanced CD4/CD8.

MiXCR, applied by TCRdb to the 5' RACE reads, yields one record per CDR3 protein. The sample comprises around 320,000 distinct CDR3 sequences, 28% of which are singletons, and roughly 14% rests with the top ten. This clonotype was found a few times. Antigen: not known. This CDR3 comprises 13 residues. V lost 2 bases to trimming and J lost 1 base, with 6 bases between them. This chain links TRBV12-3 or TRBV12-4 with TRBJ2-7; D not certain. The specimen was PBMCs or a T cell subset sorted from them (not recorded which). This receptor was identified in an adult woman who had mild COVID-19 (a few samples of this study predate the infection). Cell type and time point are not known. This CDR3 is CASSLSVSYEQYF. The CDR3 coding sequence is TGTGCCAGCAGTTTATCGGTATCCTACGAGCAGTACTTC.